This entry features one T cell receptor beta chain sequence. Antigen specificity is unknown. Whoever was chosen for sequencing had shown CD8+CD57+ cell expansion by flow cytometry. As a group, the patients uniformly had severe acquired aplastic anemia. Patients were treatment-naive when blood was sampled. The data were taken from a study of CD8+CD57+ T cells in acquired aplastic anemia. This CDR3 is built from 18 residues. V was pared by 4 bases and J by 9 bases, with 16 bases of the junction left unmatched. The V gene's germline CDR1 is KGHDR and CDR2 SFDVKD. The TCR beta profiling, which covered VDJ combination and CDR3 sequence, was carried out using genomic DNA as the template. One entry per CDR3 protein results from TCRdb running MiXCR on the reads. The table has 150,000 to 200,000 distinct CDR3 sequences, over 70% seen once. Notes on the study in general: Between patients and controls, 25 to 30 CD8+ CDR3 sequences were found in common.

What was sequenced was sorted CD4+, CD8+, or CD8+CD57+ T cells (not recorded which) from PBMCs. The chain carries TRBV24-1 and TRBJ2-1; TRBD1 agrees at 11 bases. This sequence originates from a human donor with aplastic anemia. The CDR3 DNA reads TGTGCCACCAGTGACACACGGGGTGGGACAGGGGGGTCCGGTGAGCAGTTCTTC. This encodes CATSDTRGGTGGSGEQFF.